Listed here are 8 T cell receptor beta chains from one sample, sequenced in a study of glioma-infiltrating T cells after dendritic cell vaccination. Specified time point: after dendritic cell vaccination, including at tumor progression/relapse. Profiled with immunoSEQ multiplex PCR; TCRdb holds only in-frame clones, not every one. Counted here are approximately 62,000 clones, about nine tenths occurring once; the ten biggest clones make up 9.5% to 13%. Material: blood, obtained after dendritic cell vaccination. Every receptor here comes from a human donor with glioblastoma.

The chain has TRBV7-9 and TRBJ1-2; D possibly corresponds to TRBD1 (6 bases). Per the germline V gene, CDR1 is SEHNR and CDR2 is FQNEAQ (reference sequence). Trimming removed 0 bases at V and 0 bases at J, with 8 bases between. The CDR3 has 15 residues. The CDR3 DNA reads TGTGCCAGCAGCTTAGCAGGACAGCCTAACTATGGCTACACCTTC. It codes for CASSLAGQPNYGYTF.

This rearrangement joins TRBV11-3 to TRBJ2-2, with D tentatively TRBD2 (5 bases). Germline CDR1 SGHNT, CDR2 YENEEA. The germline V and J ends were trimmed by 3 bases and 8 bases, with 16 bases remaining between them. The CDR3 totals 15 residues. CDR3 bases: TGTGCCAGCAGCTTCTATCGGGAAGCATCTGGGGAGCTGTTTTTT. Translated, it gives CASSFYREASGELFF.

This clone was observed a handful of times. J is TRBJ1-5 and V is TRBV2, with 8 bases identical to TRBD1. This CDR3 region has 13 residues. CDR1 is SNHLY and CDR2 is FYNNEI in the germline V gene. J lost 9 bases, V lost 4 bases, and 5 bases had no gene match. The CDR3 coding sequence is TGTGCCAGCAGTGGGACAGGGCCTCCGCCCCAGCATTTT. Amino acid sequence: CASSGTGPPPQHF.

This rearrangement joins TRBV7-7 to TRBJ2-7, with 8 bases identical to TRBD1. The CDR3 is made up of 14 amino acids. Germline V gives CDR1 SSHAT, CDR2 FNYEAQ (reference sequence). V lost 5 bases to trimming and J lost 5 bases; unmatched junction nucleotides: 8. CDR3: CASSPGGASHEQYF. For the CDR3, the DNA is TGTGCCAGCAGCCCAGGGGGCGCTAGCCACGAGCAGTACTTC.

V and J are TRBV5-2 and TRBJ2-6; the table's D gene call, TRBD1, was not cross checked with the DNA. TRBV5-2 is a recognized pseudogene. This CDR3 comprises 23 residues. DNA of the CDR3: TGTGCCAGCAACTTGGTCCCGGTGAATAGGTCCAGGGGGCGATTTAGTGGGGCCAACGTCCTGACTTTC. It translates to CASNLVPVNRSRGRFSGANVLTF.

The CDR3 DNA sequence: TGTGCCAGCAGCATATCCACAGGGGCCGAAAAACTGTTTTTT. Amino acid sequence: CASSISTGAEKLFF. The chain is built from TRBV11-2 and TRBJ1-4; the match to TRBD1 covers 7 bases. Trimming at V came to 5 bases and at J to 8 bases, leaving 8 bases not matched to a gene. Germline CDR1 and CDR2: SGHAT and FQNNGV. CDR3 size: 14 residues.

The CDR3 region has the DNA TGTGCCAGCAGCTTAGGGAGCGGGATGACCAATGAGCAGTTCTTC. Its protein is CASSLGSGMTNEQFF. This chain uses TRBV7-2 with TRBJ2-1; 7 bases align to TRBD2. J gave up 6 bases and V 1 base, and 6 bases lay outside the gene matches. The CDR3 loop spans 15 amino acids. Germline lookup yields CDR1 SGHTA and CDR2 FQGNSA.

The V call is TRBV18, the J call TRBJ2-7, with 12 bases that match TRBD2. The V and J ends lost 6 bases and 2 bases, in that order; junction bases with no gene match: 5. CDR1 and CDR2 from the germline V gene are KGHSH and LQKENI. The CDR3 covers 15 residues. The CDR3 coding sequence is TGTGCCAGCTCCCCTCCTAGCGGGAGGGCCTACGAGCAGTACTTC. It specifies CASSPPSGRAYEQYF.